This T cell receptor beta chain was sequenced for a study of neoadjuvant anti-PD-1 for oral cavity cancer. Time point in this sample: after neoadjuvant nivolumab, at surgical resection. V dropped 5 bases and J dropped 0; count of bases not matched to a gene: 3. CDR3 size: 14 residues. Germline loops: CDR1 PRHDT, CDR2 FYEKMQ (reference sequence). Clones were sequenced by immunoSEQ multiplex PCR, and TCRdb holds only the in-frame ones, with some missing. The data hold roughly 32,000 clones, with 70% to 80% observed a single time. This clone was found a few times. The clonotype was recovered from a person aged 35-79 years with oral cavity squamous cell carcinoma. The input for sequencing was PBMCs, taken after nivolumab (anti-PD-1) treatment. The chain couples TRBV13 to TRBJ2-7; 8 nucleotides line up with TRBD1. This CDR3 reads CASSQGQGSYEQYF. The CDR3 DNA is TGTGCCAGCAGCCAAGGACAGGGCTCCTACGAGCAGTACTTC.